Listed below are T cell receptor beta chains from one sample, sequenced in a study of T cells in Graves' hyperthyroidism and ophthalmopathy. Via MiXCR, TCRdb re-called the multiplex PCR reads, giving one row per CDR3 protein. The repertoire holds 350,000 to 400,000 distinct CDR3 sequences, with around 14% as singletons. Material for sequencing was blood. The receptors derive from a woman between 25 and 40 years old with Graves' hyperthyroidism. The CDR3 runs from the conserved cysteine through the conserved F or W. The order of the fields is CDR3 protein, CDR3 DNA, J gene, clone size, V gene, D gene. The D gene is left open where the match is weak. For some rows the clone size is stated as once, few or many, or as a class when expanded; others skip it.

CDR3aa: CSARVSHQETQYF
CDR3nt: TGCAGTGCTAGAGTTAGCCACCAAGAGACCCAGTACTTC
j_gene: TRBJ2-5
abundance: many
v_gene: TRBV20-1
d_gene: -

CDR3aa: CASSPGTETYGYTF
CDR3nt: TGCGCCAGCAGCCCCGGGACGGAGACTTATGGCTACACCTTC
j_gene: TRBJ1-2
abundance: few
v_gene: TRBV4-1
d_gene: -

CDR3aa: CASSRTGPNYGYTF
CDR3nt: TGTGCCAGCAGCCGGACAGGGCCTAACTATGGCTACACCTTC
j_gene: TRBJ1-2
abundance: many
v_gene: TRBV12-3/TRBV12-4
d_gene: TRBD1

CDR3aa: CSATDRDYQGTQYF
CDR3nt: TGCAGTGCTACGGACAGGGATTACCAAGGGACCCAGTACTTC
j_gene: TRBJ2-5
abundance: many
v_gene: TRBV20-1
d_gene: TRBD1

CDR3aa: CASTWVGAGNGYEQFF
CDR3nt: TGTGCCAGCACATGGGTGGGGGCGGGAAATGGCTATGAGCAGTTCTTC
j_gene: TRBJ2-1
abundance: -
v_gene: TRBV7-3
d_gene: -

CDR3aa: CATSRVPQGRTEAFF
CDR3nt: TGTGCCACCAGCAGAGTCCCCCAGGGGAGGACTGAAGCTTTCTTT
j_gene: TRBJ1-1
abundance: -
v_gene: TRBV15
d_gene: -

CDR3aa: CASSESNTEAFF
CDR3nt: TGTGCCAGCAGCGAGAGTAACACTGAAGCTTTCTTT
j_gene: TRBJ1-1
abundance: many
v_gene: TRBV7-9
d_gene: -

CDR3aa: CASSRTSGSFYEQYF
CDR3nt: TGTGCCAGCAGTCGGACTAGCGGGAGCTTTTACGAGCAGTACTTC
j_gene: TRBJ2-7
abundance: many
v_gene: TRBV11-2
d_gene: TRBD2

CDR3aa: CASSSWADRSYEQYF
CDR3nt: TGTGCCAGCAGCTCCTGGGCGGACAGGAGCTACGAGCAGTACTTC
j_gene: TRBJ2-7
abundance: many
v_gene: TRBV5-6
d_gene: TRBD1

CDR3aa: CATSRDGVRYGYTF
CDR3nt: TGTGCCACCAGCAGAGACGGGGTTCGGTATGGCTACACCTTC
j_gene: TRBJ1-2
abundance: many
v_gene: TRBV15
d_gene: -

CDR3aa: CAWSRLGVQETQYF
CDR3nt: TGTGCCTGGAGTCGTCTAGGTGTTCAAGAGACCCAGTACTTC
j_gene: TRBJ2-5
abundance: many
v_gene: TRBV30
d_gene: -

CDR3aa: CASSPAGTESYEQYF
CDR3nt: TGTGCCAGCAGTCCGGCCGGGACAGAGTCCTACGAGCAGTACTTC
j_gene: TRBJ2-7
abundance: many
v_gene: TRBV28
d_gene: TRBD1

CDR3aa: CATSREGGGGYEQYF
CDR3nt: TGTGCCACCAGCAGAGAGGGAGGGGGCGGATACGAGCAGTACTTC
j_gene: TRBJ2-7
abundance: many
v_gene: TRBV15
d_gene: -

CDR3aa: CAGSSDGTNQPQHF
CDR3nt: TGTGCCGGCAGCTCTGACGGGACGAATCAGCCCCAGCATTTT
j_gene: TRBJ1-5
abundance: -
v_gene: TRBV7-9
d_gene: -

CDR3aa: CASSSGTSGSGEQYF
CDR3nt: TGCGCCAGCAGCTCCGGGACTAGCGGGAGCGGCGAGCAGTACTTC
j_gene: TRBJ2-7
abundance: many
v_gene: TRBV5-1
d_gene: TRBD2

CDR3aa: CASSQLGGSVNEQYF
CDR3nt: TGTGCCAGCTCACAGCTTGGGGGGAGTGTAAACGAGCAGTACTTC
j_gene: TRBJ2-7
abundance: many
v_gene: TRBV18
d_gene: -

CDR3aa: CASSSPYERELNNEQFF
CDR3nt: TGTGCCAGCAGCTCTCCGTATGAGCGGGAGTTGAACAATGAGCAGTTCTTC
j_gene: TRBJ2-1
abundance: few
v_gene: TRBV7-9
d_gene: TRBD2

CDR3aa: CATSTFPLAESYNEQFF
CDR3nt: TGTGCCACCAGCACCTTTCCCCTAGCGGAAAGCTACAATGAGCAGTTCTTC
j_gene: TRBJ2-1
abundance: -
v_gene: TRBV15
d_gene: TRBD2

CDR3aa: CSANSGLGEQYF
CDR3nt: TGCAGTGCTAATTCTGGACTGGGTGAGCAGTACTTC
j_gene: TRBJ2-7
abundance: few
v_gene: TRBV20-1
d_gene: -

CDR3aa: CASSGLAGHVYEQYF
CDR3nt: TGTGCCAGTAGTGGACTAGCGGGACACGTCTACGAGCAGTACTTC
j_gene: TRBJ2-7
abundance: -
v_gene: TRBV19
d_gene: TRBD2

CDR3aa: CAISGTDRMNTEAFF
CDR3nt: TGTGCCATCAGTGGAACAGACAGGATGAACACTGAAGCTTTCTTT
j_gene: TRBJ1-1
abundance: many
v_gene: TRBV10-3
d_gene: -

CDR3aa: CATSRDLTQGAPGYTF
CDR3nt: TGTGCCACCAGCAGAGATTTAACGCAGGGGGCGCCTGGCTACACCTTC
j_gene: TRBJ1-2
abundance: -
v_gene: TRBV15
d_gene: TRBD1

CDR3aa: CASSGDLIYNEQFF
CDR3nt: TGCGCCAGCAGCGGGGACCTTATTTACAATGAGCAGTTCTTC
j_gene: TRBJ2-1
abundance: -
v_gene: TRBV5-1
d_gene: -

CDR3aa: CASSTGTGNTEAFF
CDR3nt: TGTGCCAGCAGCACCGGGACAGGGAACACTGAAGCTTTCTTT
j_gene: TRBJ1-1
abundance: many
v_gene: TRBV7-9
d_gene: TRBD1

CDR3aa: CAWSDRVQETQYF
CDR3nt: TGTGCCTGGAGCGACAGGGTCCAAGAGACCCAGTACTTC
j_gene: TRBJ2-5
abundance: many
v_gene: TRBV30
d_gene: TRBD1

CDR3aa: CSARVTGSQPQHF
CDR3nt: TGCAGTGCTAGAGTTACAGGGAGTCAGCCCCAGCATTTT
j_gene: TRBJ1-5
abundance: many
v_gene: TRBV20-1
d_gene: -

CDR3aa: CSAQLDTQYF
CDR3nt: TGCAGTGCCCAGTTGGATACGCAGTATTTT
j_gene: TRBJ2-3
abundance: -
v_gene: TRBV20-1
d_gene: -

CDR3aa: CASRDSPYEQYF
CDR3nt: TGTGCCAGCAGGGACTCCCCCTACGAGCAGTACTTC
j_gene: TRBJ2-7
abundance: -
v_gene: TRBV2
d_gene: -

CDR3aa: CASSLPPLTGRYGYTF
CDR3nt: TGTGCCAGCTCACTCCCACCGCTGACAGGACGCTATGGCTACACCTTC
j_gene: TRBJ1-2
abundance: many
v_gene: TRBV18
d_gene: -

CDR3aa: CASSQPPAYEQYF
CDR3nt: TGTGCCAGCAGCCAACCCCCAGCCTACGAGCAGTACTTC
j_gene: TRBJ2-7
abundance: many
v_gene: TRBV3-1
d_gene: -

CDR3aa: CAISPSGTDTQYF
CDR3nt: TGTGCCATCAGCCCTAGCGGGACGGATACGCAGTATTTT
j_gene: TRBJ2-3
abundance: -
v_gene: TRBV10-3
d_gene: TRBD2

CDR3aa: CASRIQGAAYNSPLHF
CDR3nt: TGTGCCAGCAGAATACAGGGGGCCGCCTATAATTCACCCCTCCACTTT
j_gene: TRBJ1-6
abundance: many
v_gene: TRBV28
d_gene: TRBD1

CDR3aa: CASSSGQGARYEQYF
CDR3nt: TGTGCCAGCAGTTCGGGACAGGGGGCGCGATACGAGCAGTACTTC
j_gene: TRBJ2-7
abundance: many
v_gene: TRBV28
d_gene: TRBD1

CDR3aa: CASSWSVGAGRTYNEQFF
CDR3nt: TGTGCCAGCAGCTGGTCCGTGGGAGCGGGGCGAACCTACAATGAGCAGTTCTTC
j_gene: TRBJ2-1
abundance: many
v_gene: TRBV11-2
d_gene: TRBD2

CDR3aa: CASSQDIRTSQETQYF
CDR3nt: TGTGCCAGCAGCCAAGATATCCGGACAAGCCAAGAGACCCAGTACTTC
j_gene: TRBJ2-5
abundance: -
v_gene: TRBV2
d_gene: -

CDR3aa: CASSPGLHNEQFF
CDR3nt: TGTGCCAGCAGCCCAGGACTCCACAATGAGCAGTTCTTC
j_gene: TRBJ2-1
abundance: many
v_gene: TRBV7-2
d_gene: -

CDR3aa: CASSYLGRESYEQYF
CDR3nt: TGTGCCAGCAGTTACTTAGGACGGGAATCCTACGAGCAGTACTTC
j_gene: TRBJ2-7
abundance: many
v_gene: TRBV6-6
d_gene: -

CDR3aa: CASSNGAGGYEQYF
CDR3nt: TGCGCCAGCAGCAACGGAGCAGGGGGATACGAGCAGTACTTC
j_gene: TRBJ2-7
abundance: few
v_gene: TRBV5-1
d_gene: TRBD1

CDR3aa: CASTREGYEQYF
CDR3nt: TGCGCCAGCACCAGGGAAGGCTACGAGCAGTACTTC
j_gene: TRBJ2-7
abundance: -
v_gene: TRBV5-1
d_gene: -

CDR3aa: CASSQREPGELFF
CDR3nt: TGTGCCAGCAGCCAGCGGGAGCCTGGGGAGCTGTTTTTT
j_gene: TRBJ2-2
abundance: many
v_gene: TRBV3-1
d_gene: TRBD2

CDR3aa: CSAKRDSTYEQYF
CDR3nt: TGCAGTGCCAAGAGGGACAGTACCTACGAGCAGTACTTC
j_gene: TRBJ2-7
abundance: many
v_gene: TRBV20-1
d_gene: TRBD1